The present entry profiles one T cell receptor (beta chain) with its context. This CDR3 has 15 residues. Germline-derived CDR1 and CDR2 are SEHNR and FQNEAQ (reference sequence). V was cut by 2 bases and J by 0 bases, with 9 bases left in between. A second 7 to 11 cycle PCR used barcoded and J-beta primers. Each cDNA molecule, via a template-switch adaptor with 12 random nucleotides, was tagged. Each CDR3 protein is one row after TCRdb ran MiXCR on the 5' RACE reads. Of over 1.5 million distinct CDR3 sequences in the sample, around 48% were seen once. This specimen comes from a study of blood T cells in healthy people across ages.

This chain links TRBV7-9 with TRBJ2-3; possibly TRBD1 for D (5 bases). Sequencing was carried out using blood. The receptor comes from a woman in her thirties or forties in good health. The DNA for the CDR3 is TGTGCCAGCAGCTTACTGGGGCATAGCACAGATACGCAGTATTTT. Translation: CASSLLGHSTDTQYF.